This TCR beta chain was documented in a study of blood T cell repertoires in COVID-19. Study at large: PBMCs, B-cell-depleted T cells, or T cells provided the cDNA or gDNA that made up the material.

Trimming left V 1 base short and J 6 bases short, with 16 bases between. CDR3 length equals 15 residues. CDR1 is SQVTM and CDR2 is ANQGSEA in the germline V gene. Original processing methods: The assay estimated nucleated cells by amplifying reference gene primers. Clones were sequenced by immunoSEQ multiplex PCR, and TCRdb holds only the in-frame ones, with some missing. That table gives V, J and clone size, and the DNA gave D and trimming. The sample yields over 250,000 clones, approximately 83% seen once. The specimen was peripheral blood. This TCR was sampled from a woman aged 70-85 years with acute or convalescent COVID-19. The J gene is TRBJ2-1, the V gene TRBV29-1; TRBD2 is a possible D gene (6 bases). This CDR3 reads CSVEVFAGPSNEQFF. CDR3 in DNA: TGCAGCGTTGAAGTATTCGCGGGGCCCTCCAATGAGCAGTTCTTC.